This T cell receptor beta chain was captured in a study of cytomegalovirus exposure and HLA in healthy donors. Overall study context: HLA-typed donors were the source of 82 million or so unique TCRs, which an early data release held. Of the donors genotyped, approximately 410 in all, about 80% fell in the Caucasian-associated ancestry cluster.

From germline, CDR1 is LNHDA and CDR2 SQIVND (reference sequence). Trimming cost V 5 bases and J 5 bases, with 7 bases left between them. The CDR3 length is 11 residues. Primers: 60 Vbeta forward and 13 Jbeta reverse. Repertoires were generated with immunoSEQ multiplex PCR, while TCRdb's copy carries only in-frame clones and drops some. Among roughly 81,000 clones, roughly 80% were seen once, and the ten largest hold approximately 2%. In this sample, this clone turned up a few times. The V call is TRBV19, the J call TRBJ2-7, with D possibly matching TRBD2 (5 bases). Sequencing input: PBMCs. The clonotype was recovered from a boy younger than 18 in good health and CMV-seronegative. The CDR3 sequence: CASSFGDEQYF. CDR3 bases: TGTGCCAGTAGTTTCGGGGACGAGCAGTACTTC.